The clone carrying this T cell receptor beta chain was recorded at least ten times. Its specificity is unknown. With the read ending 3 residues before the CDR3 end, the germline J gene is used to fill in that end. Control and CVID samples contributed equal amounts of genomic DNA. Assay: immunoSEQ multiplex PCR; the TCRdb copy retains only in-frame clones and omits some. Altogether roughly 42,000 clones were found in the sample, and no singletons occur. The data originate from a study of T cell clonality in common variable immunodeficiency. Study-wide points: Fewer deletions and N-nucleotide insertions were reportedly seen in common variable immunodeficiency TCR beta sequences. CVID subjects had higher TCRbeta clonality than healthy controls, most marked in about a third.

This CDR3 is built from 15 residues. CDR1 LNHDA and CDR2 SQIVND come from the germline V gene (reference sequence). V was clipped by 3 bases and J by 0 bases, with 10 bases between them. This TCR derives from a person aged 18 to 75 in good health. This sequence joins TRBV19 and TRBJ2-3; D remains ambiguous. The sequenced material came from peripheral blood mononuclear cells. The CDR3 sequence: CASSIAMISTDTQYF. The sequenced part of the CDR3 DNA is TGTGCCAGTAGTATTGCGATGATAAGCACAGATACG.